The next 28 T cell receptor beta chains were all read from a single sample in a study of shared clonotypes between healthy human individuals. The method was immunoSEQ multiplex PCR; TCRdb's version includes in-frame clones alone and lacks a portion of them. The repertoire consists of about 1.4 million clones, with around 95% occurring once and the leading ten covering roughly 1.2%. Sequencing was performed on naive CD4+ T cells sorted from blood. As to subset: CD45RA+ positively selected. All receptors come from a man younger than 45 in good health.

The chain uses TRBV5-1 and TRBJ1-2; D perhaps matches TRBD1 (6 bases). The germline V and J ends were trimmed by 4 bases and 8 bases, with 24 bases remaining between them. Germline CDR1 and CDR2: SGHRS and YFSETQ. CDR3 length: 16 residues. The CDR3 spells CASSKRQDNLSEGYTF. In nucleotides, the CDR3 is TGCGCCAGCAGCAAGAGACAGGACAATCTTTCGGAAGGCTACACCTTC. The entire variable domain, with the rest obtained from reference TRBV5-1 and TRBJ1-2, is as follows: KAGVTQTPRYLIKTRGQQVTLSCSPISGHRSVSWYQQTPGQGLQFLFEYFSETQRNKGNFPGRFSGRQFSNSRSEMNVSTLELGDSALYLCASSKRQDNLSEGYTFGSGTRLTVV.

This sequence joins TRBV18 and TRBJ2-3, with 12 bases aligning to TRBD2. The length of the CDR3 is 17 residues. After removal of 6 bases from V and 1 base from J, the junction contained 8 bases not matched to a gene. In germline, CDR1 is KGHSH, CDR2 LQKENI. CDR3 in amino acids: CASSPTSGGPRTDTQYF. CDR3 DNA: TGTGCCAGCTCGCCGACTAGCGGGGGCCCCCGCACAGATACGCAGTATTTT. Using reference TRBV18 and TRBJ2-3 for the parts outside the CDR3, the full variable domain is NAGVMQNPRHLVRRRGQEARLRCSPMKGHSHVYWYRQLPEEGLKFMVYLQKENIIDESGMPKERFSAEFPKEGPSILRIQQVVRGDSAAYFCASSPTSGGPRTDTQYFGPGTRLTVL.

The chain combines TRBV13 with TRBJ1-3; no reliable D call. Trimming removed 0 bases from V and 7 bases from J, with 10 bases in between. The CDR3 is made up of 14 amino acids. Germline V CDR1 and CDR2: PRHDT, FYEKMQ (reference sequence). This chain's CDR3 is CASSLGYIGNTIYF. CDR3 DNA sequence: TGTGCCAGCAGCTTAGGTTACATAGGGAACACCATATATTTT. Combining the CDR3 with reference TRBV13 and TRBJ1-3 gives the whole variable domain AAGVIQSPRHLIKEKRETATLKCYPIPRHDTVYWYQQGPGQDPQFLISFYEKMQSDKGSIPDRFSAQQFSDYHSELNMSSLELGDSALYFCASSLGYIGNTIYFGEGSWLTVV.

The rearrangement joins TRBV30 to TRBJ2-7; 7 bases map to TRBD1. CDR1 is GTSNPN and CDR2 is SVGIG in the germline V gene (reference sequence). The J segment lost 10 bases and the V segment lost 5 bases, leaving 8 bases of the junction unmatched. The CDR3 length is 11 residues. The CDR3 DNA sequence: TGTGCCTGGGCGGTAACAGGGGAACAGTACTTC. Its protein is CAWAVTGEQYF.

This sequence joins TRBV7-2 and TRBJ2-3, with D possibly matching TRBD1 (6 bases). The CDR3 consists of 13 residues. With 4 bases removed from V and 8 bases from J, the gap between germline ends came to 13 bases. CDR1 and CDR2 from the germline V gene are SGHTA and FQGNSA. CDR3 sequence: CASSSYRVSTQYF. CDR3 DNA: TGTGCCAGCAGCTCATACAGGGTCAGTACGCAGTATTTT. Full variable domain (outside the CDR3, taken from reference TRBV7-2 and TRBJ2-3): GAGVSQSPSNKVTEKGKDVELRCDPISGHTALYWYRQSLGQGLEFLIYFQGNSAPDKSGLPSDRFSAERTGGSVSTLTIQRTQQEDSAVYLCASSSYRVSTQYFGPGTRLTVL.

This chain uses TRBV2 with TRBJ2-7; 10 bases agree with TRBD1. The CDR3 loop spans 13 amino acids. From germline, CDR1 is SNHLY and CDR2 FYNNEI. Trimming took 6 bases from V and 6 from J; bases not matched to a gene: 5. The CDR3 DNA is TGTGCCAGCAGCGGGACAGGGGCGGTCGAGCAGTACTTC. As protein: CASSGTGAVEQYF. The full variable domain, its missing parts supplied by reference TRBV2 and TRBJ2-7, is EPEVTQTPSHQVTQMGQEVILRCVPISNHLYFYWYRQILGQKVEFLVSFYNNEISEKSEIFDDQFSVERPDGSNFTLKIRSTKLEDSAMYFCASSGTGAVEQYFGPGTRLTVT.

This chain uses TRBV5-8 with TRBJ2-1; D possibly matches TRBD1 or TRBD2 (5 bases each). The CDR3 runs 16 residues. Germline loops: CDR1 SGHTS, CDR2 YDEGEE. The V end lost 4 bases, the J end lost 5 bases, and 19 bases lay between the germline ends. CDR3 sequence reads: CASSETAPGRNNEQFF. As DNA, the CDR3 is TGTGCCAGCAGCGAAACGGCGCCGGGACGGAACAATGAGCAGTTCTTC.

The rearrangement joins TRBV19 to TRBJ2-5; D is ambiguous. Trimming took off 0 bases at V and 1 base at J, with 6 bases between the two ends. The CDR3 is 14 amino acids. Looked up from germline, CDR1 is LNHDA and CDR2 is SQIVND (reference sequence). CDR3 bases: TGTGCCAGTAGTATAGAGGCTGCCCAAGAGACCCAGTACTTC. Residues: CASSIEAAQETQYF.

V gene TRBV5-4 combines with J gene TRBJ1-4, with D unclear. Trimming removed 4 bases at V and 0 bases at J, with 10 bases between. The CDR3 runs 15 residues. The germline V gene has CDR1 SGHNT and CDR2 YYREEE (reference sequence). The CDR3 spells CASSEEVATNEKLFF. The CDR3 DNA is TGTGCCAGCAGCGAAGAGGTTGCAACTAATGAAAAACTGTTTTTT.

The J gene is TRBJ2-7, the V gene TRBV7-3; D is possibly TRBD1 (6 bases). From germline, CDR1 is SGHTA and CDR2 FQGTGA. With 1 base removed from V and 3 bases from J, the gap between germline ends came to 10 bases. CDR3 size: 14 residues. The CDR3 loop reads CASSLNHRDYEQYF. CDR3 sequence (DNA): TGTGCCAGCAGCTTAAATCACAGGGACTACGAGCAGTACTTC. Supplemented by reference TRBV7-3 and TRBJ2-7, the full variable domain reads GAGVSQTPSNKVTEKGKYVELRCDPISGHTALYWYRQSLGQGPEFLIYFQGTGAADDSGLPNDRFFAVRPEGSVSTLKIQRTERGDSAVYLCASSLNHRDYEQYFGPGTRLTVT.

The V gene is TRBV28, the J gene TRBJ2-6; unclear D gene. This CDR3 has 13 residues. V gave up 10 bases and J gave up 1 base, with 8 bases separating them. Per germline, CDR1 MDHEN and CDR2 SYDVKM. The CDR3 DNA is TGTGCCAACCAGATTTCTGGGGCCAACGTCCTGACTTTC. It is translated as CANQISGANVLTF. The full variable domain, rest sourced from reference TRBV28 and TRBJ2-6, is DVKVTQSSRYLVKRTGEKVFLECVQDMDHENMFWYRQDPGLGLRLIYFSYDVKMKEKGDIPEGYSVSREKKERFSLILESASTNQTSMYLCANQISGANVLTFGAGSRLTVL.

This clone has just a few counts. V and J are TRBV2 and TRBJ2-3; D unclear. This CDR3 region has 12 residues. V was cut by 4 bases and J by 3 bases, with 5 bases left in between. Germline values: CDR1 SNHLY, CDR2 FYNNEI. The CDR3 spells CASSALTDTQYF. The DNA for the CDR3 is TGTGCCAGCAGTGCCTTAACAGATACGCAGTATTTT.

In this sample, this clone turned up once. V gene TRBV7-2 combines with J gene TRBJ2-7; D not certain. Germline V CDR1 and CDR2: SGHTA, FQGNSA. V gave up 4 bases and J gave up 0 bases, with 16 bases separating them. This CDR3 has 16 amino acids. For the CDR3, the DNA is TGTGCCAGCAGCTCAATCGCTTCCTGGAGCTCCTACGAGCAGTACTTC. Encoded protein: CASSSIASWSSYEQYF.

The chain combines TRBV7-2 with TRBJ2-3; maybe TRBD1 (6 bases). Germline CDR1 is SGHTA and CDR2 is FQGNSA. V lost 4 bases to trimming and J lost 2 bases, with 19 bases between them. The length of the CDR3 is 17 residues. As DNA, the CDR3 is TGTGCCAGCAGCTCCAAGACAGGTCTGCCGCACACAGATACGCAGTATTTT. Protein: CASSSKTGLPHTDTQYF.

The CDR3 sequence is CATSAGRTDTGELFF. The CDR3 DNA reads TGTGCCACCAGCGCCGGGAGGACGGACACCGGGGAGCTGTTTTTT. The chain uses TRBV15 and TRBJ2-2; 7 bases agree with TRBD2. The CDR3 consists of 15 residues. The J segment lost 3 bases and the V segment lost 5 bases, leaving 6 bases of the junction unmatched. Germline lookup yields CDR1 LNHNV and CDR2 YYDKDF (reference sequence).

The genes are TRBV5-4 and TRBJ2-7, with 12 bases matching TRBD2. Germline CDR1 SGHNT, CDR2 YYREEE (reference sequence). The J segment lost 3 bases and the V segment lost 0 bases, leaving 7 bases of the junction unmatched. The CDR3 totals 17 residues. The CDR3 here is CASSLGPGLAGIYEQYF. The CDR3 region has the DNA TGTGCCAGCAGCTTGGGACCTGGACTAGCGGGAATCTACGAGCAGTACTTC. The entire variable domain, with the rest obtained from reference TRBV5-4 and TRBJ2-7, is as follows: ETGVTQSPTHLIKTRGQQVTLRCSSQSGHNTVSWYQQALGQGPQFIFQYYREEENGRGNFPPRFSGLQFPNYSSELNVNALELDDSALYLCASSLGPGLAGIYEQYFGPGTRLTVT.

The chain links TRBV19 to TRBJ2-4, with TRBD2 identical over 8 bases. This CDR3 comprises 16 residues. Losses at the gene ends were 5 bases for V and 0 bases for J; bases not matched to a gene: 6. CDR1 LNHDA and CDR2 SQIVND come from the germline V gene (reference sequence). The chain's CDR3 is CASSHRLALAKNIQYF. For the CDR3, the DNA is TGTGCCAGTAGTCATCGACTAGCGTTAGCCAAAAACATTCAGTACTTC. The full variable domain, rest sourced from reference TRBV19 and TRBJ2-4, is DGGITQSPKYLFRKEGQNVTLSCEQNLNHDAMYWYRQDPGQGLRLIYYSQIVNDFQKGDIAEGYSVSREKKESFPLTVTSAQKNPTAFYLCASSHRLALAKNIQYFGAGTRLSVL.

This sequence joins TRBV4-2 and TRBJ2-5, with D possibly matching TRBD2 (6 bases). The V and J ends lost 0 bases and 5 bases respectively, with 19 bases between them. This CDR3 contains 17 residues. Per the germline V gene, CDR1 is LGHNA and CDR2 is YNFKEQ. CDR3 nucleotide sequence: TGTGCCAGCAGCCAAGACGGTGAGGTTTCTAGCGTGGAGACCCAGTACTTC. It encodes CASSQDGEVSSVETQYF.

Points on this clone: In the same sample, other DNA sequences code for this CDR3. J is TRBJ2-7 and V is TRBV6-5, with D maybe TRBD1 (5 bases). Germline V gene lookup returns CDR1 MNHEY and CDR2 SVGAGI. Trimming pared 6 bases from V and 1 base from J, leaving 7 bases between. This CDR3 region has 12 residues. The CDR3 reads CASRGDSYEQYF. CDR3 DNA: TGTGCCAGCAGAGGGGATTCCTACGAGCAGTACTTC.

Here the CDR3 DNA reads TGTGCCAGCAGTTTAGGGAGAGAACTTGAGCAGTTCTTC. Protein product: CASSLGRELEQFF. The chain combines TRBV28 with TRBJ2-1; tentative D call: TRBD2 (5 bases). The CDR3 extends over 13 amino acids. V was shortened by 2 bases and J by 9 bases, with 11 bases between the two germline ends. CDR1 MDHEN and CDR2 SYDVKM come from the germline V gene.

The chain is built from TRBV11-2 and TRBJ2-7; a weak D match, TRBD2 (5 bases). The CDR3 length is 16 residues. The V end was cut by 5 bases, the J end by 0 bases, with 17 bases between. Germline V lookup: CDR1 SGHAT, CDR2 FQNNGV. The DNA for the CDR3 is TGTGCCAGCAGCAGGACTTATGGTGGGCACTCCTACGAGCAGTACTTC. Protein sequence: CASSRTYGGHSYEQYF.

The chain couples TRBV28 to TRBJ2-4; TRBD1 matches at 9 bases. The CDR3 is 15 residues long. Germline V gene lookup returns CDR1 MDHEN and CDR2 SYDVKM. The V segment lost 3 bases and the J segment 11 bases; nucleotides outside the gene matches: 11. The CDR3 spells CASSFGDRVLMVQYF. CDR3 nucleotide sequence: TGTGCCAGCAGTTTTGGGGACAGGGTCCTCATGGTTCAGTACTTC.

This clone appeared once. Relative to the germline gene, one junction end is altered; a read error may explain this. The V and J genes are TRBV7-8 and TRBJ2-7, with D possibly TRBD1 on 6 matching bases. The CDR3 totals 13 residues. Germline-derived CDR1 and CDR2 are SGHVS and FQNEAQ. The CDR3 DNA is TGTGCCAGCAGCCTAGGACAGTCCTCCGAGCAGTACTTC. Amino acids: CASSLGQSSEQYF.

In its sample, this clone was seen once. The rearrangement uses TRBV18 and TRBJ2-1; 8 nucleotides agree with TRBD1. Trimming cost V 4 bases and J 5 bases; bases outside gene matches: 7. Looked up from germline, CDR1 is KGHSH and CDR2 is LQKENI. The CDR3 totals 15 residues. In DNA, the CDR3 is TGTGCCAGCTCACAAGCCGGGACAGGCAACAATGAGCAGTTCTTC. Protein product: CASSQAGTGNNEQFF.

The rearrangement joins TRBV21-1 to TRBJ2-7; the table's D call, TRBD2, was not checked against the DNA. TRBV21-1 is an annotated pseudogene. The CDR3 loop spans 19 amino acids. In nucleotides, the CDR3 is TGTGCCAGCAGCAAAGGGGGGGCTTGTCTCGGGCTAGCGGGAGCACCGGGGTACTTC. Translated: CASSKGGACLGLAGAPGYF.

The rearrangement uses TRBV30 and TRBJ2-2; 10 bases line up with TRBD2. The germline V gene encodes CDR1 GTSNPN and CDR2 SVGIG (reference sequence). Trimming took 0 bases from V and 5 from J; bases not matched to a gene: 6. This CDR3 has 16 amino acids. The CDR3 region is CAWSVELAGWTGELFF. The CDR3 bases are TGTGCCTGGAGTGTAGAACTAGCGGGATGGACCGGGGAGCTGTTTTTT. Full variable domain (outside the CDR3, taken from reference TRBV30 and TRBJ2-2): SQTIHQWPATLVQPVGSPLSLECTVEGTSNPNLYWYRQAAGRGLQLLFYSVGIGQISSEVPQNLSASRPQDRQFILSSKKLLLSDSGFYLCAWSVELAGWTGELFFGEGSRLTVL.

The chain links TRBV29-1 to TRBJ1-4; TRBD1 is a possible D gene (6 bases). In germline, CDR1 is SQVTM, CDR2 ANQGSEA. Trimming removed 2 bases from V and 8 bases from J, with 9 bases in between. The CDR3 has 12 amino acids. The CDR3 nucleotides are TGCAGCGTTGAATCGGGGGCCGAAAAACTGTTTTTT. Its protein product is CSVESGAEKLFF.

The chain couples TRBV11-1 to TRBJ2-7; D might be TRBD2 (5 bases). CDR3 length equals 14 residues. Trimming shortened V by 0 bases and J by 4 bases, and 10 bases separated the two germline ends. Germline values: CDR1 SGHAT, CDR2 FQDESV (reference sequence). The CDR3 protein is CASSLAGVGYEQYF. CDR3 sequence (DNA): TGTGCCAGCAGCTTAGCGGGAGTAGGATACGAGCAGTACTTC.